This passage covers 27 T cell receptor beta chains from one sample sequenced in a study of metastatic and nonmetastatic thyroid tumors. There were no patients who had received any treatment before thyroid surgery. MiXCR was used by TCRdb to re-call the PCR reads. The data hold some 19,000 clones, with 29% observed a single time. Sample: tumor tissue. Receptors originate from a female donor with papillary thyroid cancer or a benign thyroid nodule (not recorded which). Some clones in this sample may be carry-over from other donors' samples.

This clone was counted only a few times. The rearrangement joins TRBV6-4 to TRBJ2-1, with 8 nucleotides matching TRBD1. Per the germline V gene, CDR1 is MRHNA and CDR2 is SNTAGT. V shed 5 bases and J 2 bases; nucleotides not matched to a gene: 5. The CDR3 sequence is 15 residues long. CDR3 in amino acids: CASSYGQGPYNEQFF. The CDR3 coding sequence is TGTGCCAGCAGTTACGGACAGGGCCCCTACAATGAGCAGTTCTTC.

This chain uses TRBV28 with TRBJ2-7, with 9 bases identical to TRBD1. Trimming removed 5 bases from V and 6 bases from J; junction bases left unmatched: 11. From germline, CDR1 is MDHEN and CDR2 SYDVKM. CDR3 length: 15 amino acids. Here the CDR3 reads CASSTTGTGLTEQYF. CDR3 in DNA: TGTGCCAGCAGTACCACCGGGACAGGGCTGACCGAGCAGTACTTC.

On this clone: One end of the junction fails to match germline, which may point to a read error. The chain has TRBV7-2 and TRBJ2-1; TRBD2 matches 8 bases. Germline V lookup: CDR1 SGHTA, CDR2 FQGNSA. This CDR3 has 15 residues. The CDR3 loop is CAISLAGRSYNEQFF. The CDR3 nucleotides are TGTGCCATCAGCTTAGCGGGACGCTCCTACAATGAGCAGTTCTTC.

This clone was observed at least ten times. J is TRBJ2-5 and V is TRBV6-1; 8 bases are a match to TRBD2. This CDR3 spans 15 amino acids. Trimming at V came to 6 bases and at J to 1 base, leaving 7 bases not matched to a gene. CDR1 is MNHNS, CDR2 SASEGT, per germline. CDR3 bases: TGTGCCAGCAGCTCGAAGACTAGCGCCCAAGAGACCCAGTACTTC. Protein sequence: CASSSKTSAQETQYF.

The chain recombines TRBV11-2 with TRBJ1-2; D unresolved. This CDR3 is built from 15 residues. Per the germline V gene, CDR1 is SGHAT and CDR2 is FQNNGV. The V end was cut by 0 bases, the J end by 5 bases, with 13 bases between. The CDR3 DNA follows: TGTGCCAGCAGCTTAGATCAGGTTAAGATTTATGGCTACACCTTC. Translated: CASSLDQVKIYGYTF.

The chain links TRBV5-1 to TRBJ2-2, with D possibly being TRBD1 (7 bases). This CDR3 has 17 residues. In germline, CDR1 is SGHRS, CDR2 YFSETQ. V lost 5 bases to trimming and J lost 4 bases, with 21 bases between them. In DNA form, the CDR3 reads TGCGCCAGCAGACCTTGGTCCGGGACAGCGGGCACCGGGGAGCTGTTTTTT. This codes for CASRPWSGTAGTGELFF.

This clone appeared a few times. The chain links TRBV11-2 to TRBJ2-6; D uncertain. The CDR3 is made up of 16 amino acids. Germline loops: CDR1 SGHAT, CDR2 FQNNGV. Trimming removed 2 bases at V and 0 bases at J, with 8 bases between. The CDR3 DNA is TGTGCCAGCAGCTTATACTCTCCCTCTGGGGCCAACGTCCTGACTTTC. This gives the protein CASSLYSPSGANVLTF.

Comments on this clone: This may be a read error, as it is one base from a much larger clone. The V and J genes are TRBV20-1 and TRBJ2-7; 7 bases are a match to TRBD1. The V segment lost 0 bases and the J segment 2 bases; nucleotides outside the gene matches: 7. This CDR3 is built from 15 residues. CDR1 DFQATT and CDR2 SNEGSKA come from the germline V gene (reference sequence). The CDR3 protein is CSAREVTGYTYEQYF. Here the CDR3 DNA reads TGCAGTGCTAGAGAGGTGACAGGGTACACCTACGAGCAGTACTTC.

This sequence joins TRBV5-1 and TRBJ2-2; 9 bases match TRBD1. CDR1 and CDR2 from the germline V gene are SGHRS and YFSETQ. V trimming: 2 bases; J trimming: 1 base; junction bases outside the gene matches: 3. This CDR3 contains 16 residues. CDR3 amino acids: CASSFTGGLNTGELFF. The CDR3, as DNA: TGCGCCAGCAGCTTTACAGGGGGCTTGAACACCGGGGAGCTGTTTTTT.

DNA for the CDR3: TGTGCCAGCAGCTTAAATATCGGGGCAACCTACGAGCAGTACTTC. Its translation is CASSLNIGATYEQYF. The chain employs TRBV7-2 and TRBJ2-7; D may correspond to TRBD1 or TRBD2 (5 bases each). Trimming pared 2 bases from V and 2 bases from J, leaving 13 bases between. There are 15 residues in the CDR3. In germline, CDR1 is SGHTA, CDR2 FQGNSA.

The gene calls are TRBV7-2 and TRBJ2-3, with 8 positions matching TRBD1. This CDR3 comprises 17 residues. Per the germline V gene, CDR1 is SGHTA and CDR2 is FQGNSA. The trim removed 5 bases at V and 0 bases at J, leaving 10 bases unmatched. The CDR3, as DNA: TGTGCCAGCAGCCGAGCGGCAGGGGGCCTGAGCACAGATACGCAGTATTTT. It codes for CASSRAAGGLSTDTQYF.

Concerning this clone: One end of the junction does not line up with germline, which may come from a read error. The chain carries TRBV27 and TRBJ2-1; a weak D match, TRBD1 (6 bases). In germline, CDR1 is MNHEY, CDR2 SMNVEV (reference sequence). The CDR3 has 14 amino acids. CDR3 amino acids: CASSFLDSANEQFF. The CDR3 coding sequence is TGTGCCAGCAGCTTTTTGGACAGTGCCAATGAACAGTTCTTC.

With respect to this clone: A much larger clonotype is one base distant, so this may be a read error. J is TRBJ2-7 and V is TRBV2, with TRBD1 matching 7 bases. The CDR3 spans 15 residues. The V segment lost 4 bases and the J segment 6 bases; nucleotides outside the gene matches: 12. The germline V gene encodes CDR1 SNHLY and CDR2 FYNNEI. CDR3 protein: CASSVGDSPTGEQYF. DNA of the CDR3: TGTGCCAGCAGTGTAGGGGACAGCCCTACAGGCGAGCAGTACTTC.

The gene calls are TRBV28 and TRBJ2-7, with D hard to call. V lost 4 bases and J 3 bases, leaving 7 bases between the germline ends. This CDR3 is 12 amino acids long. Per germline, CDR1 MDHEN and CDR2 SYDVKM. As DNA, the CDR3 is TGTGCCAGCAGTTCTCGGCGCTACGAGCAGTACTTC. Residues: CASSSRRYEQYF.

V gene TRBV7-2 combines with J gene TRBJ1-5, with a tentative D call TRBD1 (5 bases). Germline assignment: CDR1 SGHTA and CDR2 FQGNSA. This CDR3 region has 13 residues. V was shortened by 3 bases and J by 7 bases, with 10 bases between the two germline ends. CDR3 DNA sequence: TGTGCCAGCAGCTTGGGACCGTGGCAGCCCCAGCATTTT. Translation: CASSLGPWQPQHF.

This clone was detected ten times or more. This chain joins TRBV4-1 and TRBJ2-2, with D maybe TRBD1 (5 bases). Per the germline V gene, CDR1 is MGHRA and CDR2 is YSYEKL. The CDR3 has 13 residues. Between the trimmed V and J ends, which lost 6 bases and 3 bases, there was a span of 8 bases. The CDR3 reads CASRRRDTGELFF. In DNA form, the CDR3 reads TGCGCCAGCAGGCGCAGGGACACCGGGGAGCTGTTTTTT.

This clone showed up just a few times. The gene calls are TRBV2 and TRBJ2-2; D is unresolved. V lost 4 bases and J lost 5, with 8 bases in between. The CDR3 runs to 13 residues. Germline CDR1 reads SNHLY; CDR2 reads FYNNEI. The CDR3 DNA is TGTGCCAGCAGTGGACTGGGAACCGGGGAGCTGTTTTTT. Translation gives CASSGLGTGELFF. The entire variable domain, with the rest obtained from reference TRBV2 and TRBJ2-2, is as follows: EPEVTQTPSHQVTQMGQEVILRCVPISNHLYFYWYRQILGQKVEFLVSFYNNEISEKSEIFDDQFSVERPDGSNFTLKIRSTKLEDSAMYFCASSGLGTGELFFGEGSRLTVL.

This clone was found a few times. The CDR3 loop reads CASSLTNYNSPLHF. CDR3 bases: TGTGCCAGCAGTCTGACAAACTATAATTCACCCCTCCACTTT. The rearrangement links TRBV2 to TRBJ1-6, with D unclear. CDR3 length: 14 amino acids. V was trimmed by 5 bases and J by 3 bases, leaving 8 bases between them. Germline CDR1 reads SNHLY; CDR2 reads FYNNEI.

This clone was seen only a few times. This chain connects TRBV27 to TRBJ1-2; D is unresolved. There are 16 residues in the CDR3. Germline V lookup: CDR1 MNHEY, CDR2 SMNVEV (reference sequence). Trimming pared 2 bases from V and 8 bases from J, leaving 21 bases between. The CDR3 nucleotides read TGTGCCAGCAGTTTAAGCTCGGGAACCCCAGGAGGCGGCTACACCTTC. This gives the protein CASSLSSGTPGGGYTF.

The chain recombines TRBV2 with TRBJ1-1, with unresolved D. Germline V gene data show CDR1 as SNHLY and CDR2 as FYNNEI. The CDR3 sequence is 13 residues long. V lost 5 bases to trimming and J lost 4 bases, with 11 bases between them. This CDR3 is CASSCPRFTEAFF. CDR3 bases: TGTGCCAGCAGTTGTCCTCGATTCACTGAAGCTTTCTTT.

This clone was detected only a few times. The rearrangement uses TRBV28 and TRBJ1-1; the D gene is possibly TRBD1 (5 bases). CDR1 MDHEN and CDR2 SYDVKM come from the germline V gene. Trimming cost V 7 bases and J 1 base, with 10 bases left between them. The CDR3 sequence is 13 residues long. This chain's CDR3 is CASKTGANTEAFF. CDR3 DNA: TGTGCCAGCAAAACCGGGGCGAACACTGAAGCTTTCTTT.

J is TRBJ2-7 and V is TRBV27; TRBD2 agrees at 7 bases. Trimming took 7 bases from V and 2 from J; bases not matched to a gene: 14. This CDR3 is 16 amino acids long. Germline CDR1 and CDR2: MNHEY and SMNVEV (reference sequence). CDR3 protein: CASTQIPGLPTYEQYF. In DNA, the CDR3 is TGTGCCAGCACCCAGATTCCGGGACTACCCACCTACGAGCAGTACTTC.

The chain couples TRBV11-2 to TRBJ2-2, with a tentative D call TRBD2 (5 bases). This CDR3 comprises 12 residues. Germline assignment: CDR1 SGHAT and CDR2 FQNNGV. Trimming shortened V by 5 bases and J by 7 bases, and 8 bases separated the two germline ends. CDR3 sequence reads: CASSRRLGELFF. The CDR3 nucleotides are TGTGCCAGCAGCCGGAGGCTCGGGGAGCTGTTTTTT.

The chain's CDR3 is CASSLEIEQFF. The CDR3 bases are TGCGCCAGCAGCTTAGAGATTGAGCAGTTCTTC. The rearrangement links TRBV5-1 to TRBJ2-1, with D uncertain. Trimming took off 2 bases at V and 9 bases at J, with 6 bases between the two ends. The CDR3 length is 11 residues. Germline CDR1 and CDR2: SGHRS and YFSETQ. Full variable domain (missing parts from reference TRBV5-1 and TRBJ2-1): KAGVTQTPRYLIKTRGQQVTLSCSPISGHRSVSWYQQTPGQGLQFLFEYFSETQRNKGNFPGRFSGRQFSNSRSEMNVSTLELGDSALYLCASSLEIEQFFGPGTRLTVL.

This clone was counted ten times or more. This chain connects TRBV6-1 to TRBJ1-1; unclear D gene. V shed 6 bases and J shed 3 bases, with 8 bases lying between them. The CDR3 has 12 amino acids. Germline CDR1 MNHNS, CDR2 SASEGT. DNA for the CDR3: TGTGCCAGCAGGAGGTCGGACACTGAAGCTTTCTTT. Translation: CASRRSDTEAFF.

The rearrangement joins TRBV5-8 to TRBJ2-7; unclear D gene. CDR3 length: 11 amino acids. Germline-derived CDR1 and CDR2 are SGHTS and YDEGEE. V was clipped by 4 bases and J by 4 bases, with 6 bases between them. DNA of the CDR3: TGTGCCAGCAGCCGTGAATACGAGCAGTACTTC. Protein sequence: CASSREYEQYF.

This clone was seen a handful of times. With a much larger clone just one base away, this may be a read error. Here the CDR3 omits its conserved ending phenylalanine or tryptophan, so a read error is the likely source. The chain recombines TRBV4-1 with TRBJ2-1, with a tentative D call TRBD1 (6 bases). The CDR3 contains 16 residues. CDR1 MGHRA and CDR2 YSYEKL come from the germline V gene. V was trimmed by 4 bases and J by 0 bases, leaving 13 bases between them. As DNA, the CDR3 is TGCGCCAGCAGCCCTTCTGGGGGCTACTCCTACAATGAGCAGTTCCTC. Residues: CASSPSGGYSYNEQFL.